A single sample gave rise to the 21 T cell receptor beta chains below, sequenced in a study of blood T cell repertoires in COVID-19. Assay: immunoSEQ multiplex PCR; the TCRdb copy retains only in-frame clones and omits some. The table includes about 100,000 clones, around 90% detected once. Sequencing input: peripheral blood. All receptors derive from a man between 65 and 79 years old with acute or convalescent COVID-19.

This clone appeared a few times. The gene calls are TRBV28 and TRBJ2-7, with 10 positions matching TRBD2. J lost 4 bases, V lost 2 bases, and 5 bases had no gene match. Germline CDR1 reads MDHEN; CDR2 reads SYDVKM. The CDR3 runs to 15 residues. The DNA of the CDR3 is TGTGCCAGCAGTTTAGAACTAGCGGGACGTTACGAGCAGTACTTC. This codes for CASSLELAGRYEQYF.

This chain links TRBV7-9 with TRBJ1-5; D is undetermined. The germline V gene encodes CDR1 SEHNR and CDR2 FQNEAQ (reference sequence). The CDR3 consists of 14 residues. Trimming cost V 5 bases and J 3 bases, with 11 bases left between them. This chain's CDR3 is CASSLRDTNQPQHF. The CDR3 region has the DNA TGTGCCAGCAGCCTGAGAGACACCAATCAGCCCCAGCATTTT.

The chain joins TRBV7-8 to TRBJ2-3; 7 bases map to TRBD2. V was pared by 0 bases and J by 2 bases, with 5 bases of the junction left unmatched. CDR1 SGHVS and CDR2 FQNEAQ come from the germline V gene. The CDR3 has 16 amino acids. In nucleotides, the CDR3 is TGTGCCAGCAGCTTAGCCCCAGCGGGGATCACAGATACGCAGTATTTT. This sequence encodes CASSLAPAGITDTQYF.

This clone was counted once. The chain links TRBV5-1 to TRBJ2-5, with a possible D match to TRBD2 (5 bases). Germline-derived CDR1 and CDR2 are SGHRS and YFSETQ. The CDR3 loop spans 14 amino acids. V was cut by 5 bases and J by 2 bases, with 13 bases left in between. CDR3 in DNA: TGCGCCAGCAGTCCGAACGGAGGACAAGAGACCCAGTACTTC. It encodes CASSPNGGQETQYF.

This clone has a single count. The CDR3 coding sequence is TGTGCCACCACAGGCGCCCCGGTCACCGGGGAGCTGTTTTTT. Translating it yields CATTGAPVTGELFF. The genes are TRBV24-1 and TRBJ2-2; D ambiguous. Trimming took 8 bases from V and 4 from J, leaving 13 bases between them. This CDR3 spans 14 amino acids. CDR1 and CDR2 from the germline V gene are KGHDR and SFDVKD.

The chain couples TRBV14 to TRBJ2-7, with 14 positions matching TRBD2. The V segment lost 4 bases and the J segment 5 bases; nucleotides outside the gene matches: 4. Germline-derived CDR1 and CDR2 are SGHDN and FVKESK. The CDR3 is 15 residues long. The CDR3 sequence: CASSRLAGGNHEQYF. For the CDR3, the DNA is TGTGCCAGCAGCCGACTAGCGGGAGGGAACCACGAGCAGTACTTC.

The V gene is TRBV5-1, the J gene TRBJ2-3; 7 bases align to TRBD1. From germline, CDR1 is SGHRS and CDR2 YFSETQ. The CDR3 runs to 17 residues. V shed 4 bases, J shed 10 bases, and the junction held 21 bases outside the gene matches. The CDR3 spells CASSPPLRDRLVLAQYF. In nucleotides, the CDR3 is TGCGCCAGCAGCCCCCCTTTACGGGACAGATTAGTACTTGCGCAGTATTTT.

This clone was observed a handful of times. The same CDR3 can be traced to other DNA sequences in this sample. The chain combines TRBV11-3 with TRBJ2-3; unclear D gene. Germline assignment: CDR1 SGHNT and CDR2 YENEEA. The length of the CDR3 is 14 residues. Trimming removed 0 bases at V and 0 bases at J, with 4 bases between. The CDR3 sequence: CASSLDPSTDTQYF. The CDR3 DNA reads TGTGCCAGCAGCTTAGATCCAAGCACAGATACGCAGTATTTT.

This clone was detected a few times. The chain couples TRBV3-1 (or the pseudogene TRBV3-2) to TRBJ2-1; D is undetermined. V dropped 4 bases and J dropped 0 bases, with 13 bases sitting between them. The CDR3 length is 16 residues. Germline values: CDR1 LGHDT, CDR2 YNNKEL (reference sequence). CDR3 protein: CASSPGIASSYNEQFF. In DNA form, the CDR3 reads TGTGCCAGCAGCCCTGGTATAGCCAGCTCCTACAATGAGCAGTTCTTC.

This chain connects TRBV3-1 (or the pseudogene TRBV3-2) to TRBJ2-7; TRBD2 is a possible D gene (6 bases). V was shortened by 4 bases and J by 5 bases, with 18 bases between the two germline ends. CDR3 length: 15 amino acids. Looked up from germline, CDR1 is LGHDT and CDR2 is YNNKEL (reference sequence). CDR3 residues: CASSRPLGGNHEQYF. The DNA for the CDR3 is TGTGCCAGCAGCCGCCCCCTAGGAGGGAACCACGAGCAGTACTTC.

The chain uses TRBV5-4 and TRBJ1-2; D unclear. CDR3 length: 12 amino acids. Germline CDR1 and CDR2: SGHNT and YYREEE (reference sequence). Trimming cost V 2 bases and J 3 bases, with 5 bases left between them. CDR3 sequence reads: CASSFQDYGYTF. As DNA, the CDR3 is TGTGCCAGCAGCTTCCAGGACTATGGCTACACCTTC. The complete variable domain, with remaining parts taken from reference TRBV5-4 and TRBJ1-2, reads ETGVTQSPTHLIKTRGQQVTLRCSSQSGHNTVSWYQQALGQGPQFIFQYYREEENGRGNFPPRFSGLQFPNYSSELNVNALELDDSALYLCASSFQDYGYTFGSGTRLTVV.

The rearrangement uses TRBV9 and TRBJ2-7; 9 bases are a match to TRBD1. CDR1 and CDR2 from the germline V gene are SGDLS and YYNGEE. Trimming took 1 base from V and 0 from J; bases not matched to a gene: 11. This CDR3 comprises 18 residues. CDR3 nucleotide sequence: TGTGCCAGCAGCGTACCTCCCGGGACAGGGACAAGCTCCTACGAGCAGTACTTC. It codes for CASSVPPGTGTSSYEQYF. Based on the CDR3 plus reference TRBV9 and TRBJ2-7, the full variable domain is DSGVTQTPKHLITATGQRVTLRCSPRSGDLSVYWYQQSLDQGLQFLIQYYNGEERAKGNILERFSAQQFPDLHSELNLSSLELGDSALYFCASSVPPGTGTSSYEQYFGPGTRLTVT.

The rearrangement links TRBV9 to TRBJ1-6, with D unresolved. Per germline, CDR1 SGDLS and CDR2 YYNGEE. This CDR3 spans 14 amino acids. Trimming removed 2 bases from V and 7 bases from J, with 10 bases in between. CDR3 DNA sequence: TGTGCCAGCAGCGTGCGTCAGGAAAATTCACCCCTCCACTTT. Its protein product is CASSVRQENSPLHF. The full variable domain, with the rest looked up from reference TRBV9 and TRBJ1-6, is DSGVTQTPKHLITATGQRVTLRCSPRSGDLSVYWYQQSLDQGLQFLIQYYNGEERAKGNILERFSAQQFPDLHSELNLSSLELGDSALYFCASSVRQENSPLHFGNGTRLTVT.

The rearrangement uses TRBV5-1 and TRBJ1-4, with D maybe TRBD1 (5 bases). The CDR3 is 15 residues long. Germline V lookup: CDR1 SGHRS, CDR2 YFSETQ. V dropped 0 bases and J dropped 8 bases, with 14 bases sitting between them. The DNA of the CDR3 is TGCGCCAGCAGCTTGGCCGTAGGAGGGGTGGAAAAACTGTTTTTT. Its protein is CASSLAVGGVEKLFF. Full variable domain (missing parts from reference TRBV5-1 and TRBJ1-4): KAGVTQTPRYLIKTRGQQVTLSCSPISGHRSVSWYQQTPGQGLQFLFEYFSETQRNKGNFPGRFSGRQFSNSRSEMNVSTLELGDSALYLCASSLAVGGVEKLFFGSGTQLSVL.

This clone came up a few times. V gene TRBV12-5 combines with J gene TRBJ2-2, with D unclear. Trimming cost V 5 bases and J 6 bases, with 7 bases left between them. Germline V lookup: CDR1 LGHNT, CDR2 FRNRAP. The CDR3 consists of 12 residues. CDR3 nucleotide sequence: TGTGCTAGTGGTCTCCTAGCCGGGGAGCTGTTTTTT. Encoded protein: CASGLLAGELFF.

This rearrangement joins TRBV7-9 to TRBJ2-1, with 7 bases identical to TRBD2. Losses at the gene ends were 4 bases for V and 8 bases for J; bases not matched to a gene: 11. The germline CDR1 and CDR2 sequences are SEHNR and FQNEAQ (reference sequence). The CDR3 is 15 amino acids. In nucleotides, the CDR3 is TGTGCCAGCAGCTCTACGACTAGCTTCATATATGAGCAGTTCTTC. Its protein product is CASSSTTSFIYEQFF.

The chain joins TRBV13 to TRBJ2-7, with TRBD1 matching 7 bases. The CDR3 sequence is 13 residues long. The J segment lost 5 bases and the V segment lost 5 bases, leaving 6 bases of the junction unmatched. CDR1 is PRHDT, CDR2 FYEKMQ, per germline (reference sequence). The CDR3 region is CASSVGTVHEQYF. In DNA, the CDR3 is TGTGCCAGCAGCGTCGGGACAGTTCACGAGCAGTACTTC.

The chain has TRBV18 and TRBJ1-1; 8 bases map to TRBD1. CDR1 and CDR2 from the germline V gene are KGHSH and LQKENI. CDR3 size: 13 residues. V dropped 6 bases and J dropped 4; count of bases not matched to a gene: 4. The CDR3 bases are TGTGCCAGCTCGAGTGGACAGGGCACTGAAGCTTTCTTT. This gives the protein CASSSGQGTEAFF.

The chain combines TRBV3-1 (or the pseudogene TRBV3-2) with TRBJ1-2, with 7 bases that match TRBD1. V was clipped by 0 bases and J by 6 bases; unmatched bases: 13. Germline loops: CDR1 LGHDT, CDR2 YNNKEL (reference sequence). This CDR3 region has 17 residues. The CDR3 bases are TGTGCCAGCAGCCAAGATCCAGGGGGACAAGGCTATAATGGCTACACCTTC. Amino acids: CASSQDPGGQGYNGYTF.

The chain recombines TRBV7-3 with TRBJ2-1; TRBD2 agrees at 12 bases. The CDR3 spans 16 residues. Germline V gene lookup returns CDR1 SGHTA and CDR2 FQGTGA. Trimming removed 2 bases from V and 7 bases from J; junction bases left unmatched: 6. The CDR3 protein is CASSLRGLAGRNEQFF. As DNA, the CDR3 is TGTGCCAGCAGCTTACGCGGACTAGCGGGAAGGAATGAGCAGTTCTTC.

The genes are TRBV9 and TRBJ2-3; 7 bases align to TRBD2. V dropped 5 bases and J dropped 1; count of bases not matched to a gene: 4. The CDR3 extends over 14 amino acids. Looked up from germline, CDR1 is SGDLS and CDR2 is YYNGEE. The CDR3 here is CASSPAGGTDTQYF. In nucleotides, the CDR3 is TGTGCCAGCAGTCCCGCGGGAGGCACAGATACGCAGTATTTT.